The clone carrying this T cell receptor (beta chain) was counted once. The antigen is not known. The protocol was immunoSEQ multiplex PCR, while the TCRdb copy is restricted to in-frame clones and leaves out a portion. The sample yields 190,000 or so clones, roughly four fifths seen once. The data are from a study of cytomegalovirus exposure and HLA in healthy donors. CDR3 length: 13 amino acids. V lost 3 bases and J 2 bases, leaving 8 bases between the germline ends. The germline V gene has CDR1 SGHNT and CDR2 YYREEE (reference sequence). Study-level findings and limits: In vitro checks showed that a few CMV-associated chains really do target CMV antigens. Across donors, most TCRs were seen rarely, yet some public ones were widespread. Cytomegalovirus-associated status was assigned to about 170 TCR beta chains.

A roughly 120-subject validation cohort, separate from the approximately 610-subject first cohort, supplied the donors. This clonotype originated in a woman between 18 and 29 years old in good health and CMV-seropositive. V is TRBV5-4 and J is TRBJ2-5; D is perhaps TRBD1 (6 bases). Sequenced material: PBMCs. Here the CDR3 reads CASSSGQQETQYF. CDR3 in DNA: TGTGCCAGCAGCTCCGGACAGCAAGAGACCCAGTACTTC.